The T cell receptor (beta chain) described here comes from a study of CXCR3-negative and CXCR3-positive naive CD8 T cells. General study findings and limits: Whereas memory cells differed, naive CXCR3-negative and CXCR3-positive cells shared similar TRBV-TRBJ usage. Surface CD5 looked about the same in the naive subsets, so the authors worked out TCR strength from TRB CDR3 properties. Freshly isolated PBMCs were used in most assays, given partial CXCR3 loss after freezing. High diversity, comparable across both naive subsets, contrasted with much lower diversity in memory CD8+ cells. Naive cells positive for CXCR3 carried more hydrophobic TRB CDR3s than CXCR3-negative ones.

Via 5' RACE with UMI labels, TRB cDNA libraries were prepared. One entry per CDR3 protein, without DNA, is what TCRdb gives after re-calling the 5' RACE reads. The data include 130,000 to 150,000 distinct CDR3 sequences; the top ten clones carry about 0.3%. With regard to this clonotype: The antigen is undetermined.

Germline CDR1 MNHEY, CDR2 SVGEGT. The CDR3 runs 15 residues. This chain joins TRBV6-2 or TRBV6-3 and TRBJ2-1; TCRdb designates TRBD2, a call that cannot be tested without DNA. Sequencing was done on a sample of naive CXCR3+ CD8+ T cells from blood. The subset here: CD45RO-CCR7+CD27+CD95- naive CD8+ T cells expressing CXCR3 (TNR3+). This clonotype was obtained from a human donor in good health. Some clones in this sample may be carry-over from other donors' samples. CDR3 sequence reads: CASSYPGRAVNEQFF.